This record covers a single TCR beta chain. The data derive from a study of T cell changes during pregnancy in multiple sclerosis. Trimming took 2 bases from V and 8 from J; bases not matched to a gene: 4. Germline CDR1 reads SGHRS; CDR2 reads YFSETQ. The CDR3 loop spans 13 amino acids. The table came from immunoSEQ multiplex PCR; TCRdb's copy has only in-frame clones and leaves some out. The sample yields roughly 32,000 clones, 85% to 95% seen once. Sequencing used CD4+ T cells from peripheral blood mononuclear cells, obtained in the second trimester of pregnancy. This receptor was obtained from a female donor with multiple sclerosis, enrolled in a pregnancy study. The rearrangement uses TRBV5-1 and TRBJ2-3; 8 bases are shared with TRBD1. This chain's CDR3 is CASSFQQGGTQYF. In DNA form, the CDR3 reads TGCGCCAGCAGCTTTCAACAGGGGGGTACGCAGTATTTT.